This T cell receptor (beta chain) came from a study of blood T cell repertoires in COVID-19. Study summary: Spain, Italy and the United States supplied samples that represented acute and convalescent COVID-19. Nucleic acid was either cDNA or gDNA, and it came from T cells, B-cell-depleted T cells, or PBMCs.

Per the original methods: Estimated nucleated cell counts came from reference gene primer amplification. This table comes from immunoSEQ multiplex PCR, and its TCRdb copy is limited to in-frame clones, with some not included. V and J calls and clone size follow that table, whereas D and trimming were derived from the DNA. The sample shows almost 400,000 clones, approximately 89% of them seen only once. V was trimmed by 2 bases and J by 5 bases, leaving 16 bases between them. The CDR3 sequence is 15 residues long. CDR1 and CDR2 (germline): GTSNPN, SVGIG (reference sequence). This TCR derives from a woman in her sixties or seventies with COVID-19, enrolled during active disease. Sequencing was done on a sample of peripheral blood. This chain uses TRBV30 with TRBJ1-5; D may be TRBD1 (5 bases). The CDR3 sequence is CAWSTGQSNHQPQHF. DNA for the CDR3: TGTGCCTGGAGTACAGGCCAGAGCAACCATCAGCCCCAGCATTTT.